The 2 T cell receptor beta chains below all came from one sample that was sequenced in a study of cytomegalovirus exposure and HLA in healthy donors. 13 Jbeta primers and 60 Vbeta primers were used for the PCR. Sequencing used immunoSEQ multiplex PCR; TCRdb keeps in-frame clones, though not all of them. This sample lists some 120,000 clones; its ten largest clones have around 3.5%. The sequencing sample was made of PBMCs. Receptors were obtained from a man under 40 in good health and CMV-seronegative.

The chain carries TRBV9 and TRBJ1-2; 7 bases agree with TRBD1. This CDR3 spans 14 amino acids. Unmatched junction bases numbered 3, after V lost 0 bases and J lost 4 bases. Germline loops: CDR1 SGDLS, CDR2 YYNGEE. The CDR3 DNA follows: TGTGCCAGCAGCGTAGATCAGGGGGTCTATGGCTACACCTTC. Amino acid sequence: CASSVDQGVYGYTF.

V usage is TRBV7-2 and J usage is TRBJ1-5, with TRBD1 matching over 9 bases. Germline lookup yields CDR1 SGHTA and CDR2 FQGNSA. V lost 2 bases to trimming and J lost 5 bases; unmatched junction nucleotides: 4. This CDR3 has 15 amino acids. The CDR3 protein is CASSLMTGGHQPQHF. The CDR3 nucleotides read TGTGCCAGCAGCTTAATGACAGGGGGTCATCAGCCCCAGCATTTT.